This T cell receptor beta chain was profiled in a study of T-cell memory formation after mild COVID-19. Study context: Among the donors, TCR clusters were largely specific to each donor. Study findings and constraints: Among CD4+ contracting clones, most were CM and EM, and CD8+ ones EMRA. Memory cells collected pre-infection included some clones that later responded, suggesting cross-reactive memory joined.

TCRdb reprocessed the 5' RACE reads via MiXCR and lists one record per CDR3 protein. The table has 250,000 to 300,000 distinct CDR3 sequences, 8% to 9% seen once. This clonotype was observed a handful of times. The antigen remains undetermined. V lost 3 bases and J 1 base, leaving 10 bases between the germline ends. This CDR3 is built from 14 residues. The germline gives CDR1 SGHTA, CDR2 FQGNSA. The chain uses TRBV7-2 and TRBJ2-7; D not resolved. Material: PBMCs or a T cell subset sorted from them (not recorded which). The sequence was obtained from a man between 18 and 29 years old who had mild COVID-19 (a few samples of this study predate the infection). Cell type and time point are not known. The CDR3 nucleotides are TGTGCCAGCAGCTTTCCCAAGGTGTCCTACGAGCAGTACTTC. It translates to CASSFPKVSYEQYF.